The 7 T cell receptor beta chains given below trace back to one sample, sequenced in a study of T cell responses to AZD1222 COVID-19 vaccine. Measured with immunoSEQ multiplex PCR; TCRdb has only the in-frame clones, and not every one. Of about 72,000 clones listed, around 90% are singletons. The sample consisted of peripheral blood, taken on day 0 of AZD1222 vaccination. The source is an adult in good health.

The chain uses TRBV5-6 and TRBJ2-1, with TRBD1 identical over 8 bases. The trim removed 4 bases at V and 6 bases at J, leaving 9 bases unmatched. The CDR3 length is 15 residues. Germline V gives CDR1 SGHDT, CDR2 YYEEEE. For the CDR3, the DNA is TGTGCCAGCAGCCTCGGACAGGGAAAGGGCAATGAGCAGTTCTTC. It codes for CASSLGQGKGNEQFF. Combining the CDR3 with reference TRBV5-6 and TRBJ2-1 gives the whole variable domain DAGVTQSPTHLIKTRGQQVTLRCSPKSGHDTVSWYQQALGQGPQFIFQYYEEEERQRGNFPDRFSGHQFPNYSSELNVNALLLGDSALYLCASSLGQGKGNEQFFGPGTRLTVL.

This clone occurred once. The chain joins TRBV5-6 to TRBJ2-5; TRBD2 matches 12 bases. Germline-derived CDR1 and CDR2 are SGHDT and YYEEEE. The CDR3 is made up of 16 amino acids. Unmatched junction bases numbered 4, after V lost 0 bases and J lost 4 bases. The CDR3 protein is CASSLGTSGVAETQYF. The CDR3 coding sequence is TGTGCCAGCAGCTTGGGGACTAGCGGGGTAGCAGAGACCCAGTACTTC.

The gene calls are TRBV3-1 (or the pseudogene TRBV3-2) and TRBJ1-1; TRBD1 agrees at 8 bases. Trimming at V came to 5 bases and at J to 7 bases, leaving 9 bases not matched to a gene. The CDR3 sequence is 14 residues long. Germline V gene sequence: CDR1 LGHDT, CDR2 YNNKEL (reference sequence). CDR3 nucleotide sequence: TGTGCCAGCAGCTCAACGGACAGGGAAGGTGAAGCTTTCTTT. As protein: CASSSTDREGEAFF.

CDR3 sequence (DNA): TGTGCCAGCAGCATGGGACAAGGAAACATTCAGTACTTC. Translating gives CASSMGQGNIQYF. This chain links TRBV7-8 with TRBJ2-4, with D perhaps TRBD1 (6 bases). The CDR3 length is 13 residues. Looked up from germline, CDR1 is SGHVS and CDR2 is FQNEAQ. Trimming took 5 bases from V and 6 from J, leaving 11 bases between them.

The chain employs TRBV28 and TRBJ2-7; maybe TRBD1 (6 bases). With 6 bases removed from V and 4 bases from J, the gap between germline ends came to 13 bases. CDR3 size: 13 residues. Germline lookup yields CDR1 MDHEN and CDR2 SYDVKM. The chain's CDR3 is CASRDRRGYEQYF. The CDR3 DNA reads TGTGCCAGCAGAGACAGGCGAGGATACGAGCAGTACTTC.

In this sample, this clone turned up a few times. The V call is TRBV5-1, the J call TRBJ1-6, with D maybe TRBD1 (5 bases). The germline CDR1 and CDR2 sequences are SGHRS and YFSETQ. V was cut by 0 bases and J by 5 bases, with 12 bases left in between. The CDR3 is 16 residues long. CDR3 bases: TGCGCCAGCAGCTTGGACAGGTCCTTTAATAATTCACCCCTCCACTTT. It is translated as CASSLDRSFNNSPLHF.

V and J are TRBV5-1 and TRBJ2-1; D remains ambiguous. The germline gives CDR1 SGHRS, CDR2 YFSETQ. Trimming cost V 0 bases and J 4 bases, with 17 bases left between them. CDR3 size: 17 residues. CDR3 in amino acids: CASSLGLTSRVYNEQFF. The CDR3 nucleotides are TGCGCCAGCAGCTTGGGGCTAACCTCCCGGGTGTACAATGAGCAGTTCTTC.